The source of this T cell receptor beta chain is a study of T cell repertoires and HLA-DP antigens. Study-level information: One alloantigen had some eleven groove amino acid differences from self, the other one. DNA input averaged about 220 ng in sorted CD137+CD4+ and roughly 1.2 ug in pre-culture CD4+.

TCRdb's copy holds only in-frame clones and misses some; the assay was immunoSEQ multiplex PCR. The sample carries some 120,000 clones, more than 85% recorded once. On this clone: What it recognizes is unknown.

V was pared by 5 bases and J by 0 bases, with 11 bases between. Germline loops: CDR1 SGHTA, CDR2 FQGNSA. This CDR3 is built from 15 residues. Sequencing was performed on CD4+ T cells from PBMCs. The chain is built from TRBV7-2 and TRBJ2-4; possible D gene TRBD2, 5 bases. The TCR originated in a woman aged 18-30 years in good health and CMV-seronegative. Here the CDR3 DNA reads TGTGCCAGCAGCCCCGGGATACTAGCCAAAAACATTCAGTACTTC. It codes for CASSPGILAKNIQYF.